Sequencing of this TCR beta chain was carried out in a study of beta chain features in type 1 diabetes listed by TCRdb under 2018. In terms of the full investigation: Mean age, gender distribution, total cell number and subset yield did not differ between patients and healthy donors. The study compared the TCRB repertoires of sorted circulating CD4+ T cell subsets in recently diagnosed type 1 diabetes patients with those in matched healthy donors. Regulatory and stem cell-like memory subsets were obtained from only 8 patients and about 8 healthy donors, while naive and central memory subsets were obtained from all 30 or so donors. A total of about 100 million sorted cells were examined across all samples, and RNA yield correlated strongly with the number of cells per subset. The full study reports these points: Because small numbers of individuals were included in the HLA sub-analyses, any influence of HLA type on TCRB rearrangement was left unresolved. A moderate but significant shortening of TCRB CDR3 length was observed in type 1 diabetes patients in all four CD4+ subsets. Shorter templates might have been favored by PCR, but patient and control samples were amplified and corrected together, so both groups would have been affected equally by any skew. The naive, central memory and regulatory TCRB repertoires appeared to resemble one another more closely among patients than among healthy donors. Because cDNA was sequenced instead of genomic DNA, highly expressing activated cells could be over-represented, though the groups showed no difference in activation or CD3 levels. At VDJ recombination sites, type 1 diabetes patients had fewer insertions and more deleted nucleotides, which implies abnormalities in thymic rearrangement.

The entire amount of isolated RNA was reverse transcribed using the High Capacity cDNA Reverse Transcription Kit, so the sequenced TCRB transcripts were expressed ones. Deep immunoSEQ sequencing was performed on naive, central memory and regulatory T cell samples, with an average of roughly 3.5 million total reads per sample. Sorted cells were lysed in RLT buffer and RNA was extracted with DNase-treated RNeasy Micro or Mini kits, depending on cell number. To prevent cross-contamination, every cell subset was processed on its own, while patient and healthy donor samples were processed together. TCRB sequences were amplified from cDNA with the immunoSEQ multiplex PCR, producing 87-bp fragments spanning the CDR3 region. Sequencing of the amplicons was performed on the Illumina HiSeq platform. The original methods were these. PCR bias was computationally corrected using synthetic template baselines, reads within Hamming distance 2 were collapsed, and singletons that could not be merged were discarded. Reads were aligned against IMGT to assign V, D and J genes, CDR3 length and insertions or deletions at six rearrangement sites. Within each subset, clonotype counts were normalized to sorted cell number, after which true diversity and Gini coefficients were computed with the tcR R package. The overlap coefficient, calculated on TCRB nucleotide sequences, was used to quantify repertoire sharing. Out-of-frame TCRB sequences from naive cells were analyzed to stand in for the pre-selection repertoire. In TCRdb, the immuneACCESS table is reduced to in-frame sequences with V and J assigned. These tables do not hold every clone; where another copy was compared, an unresolved V gene accounts for under half, and the others remain unexplained. That table is the source of V, J and clone size, and D and trimming were worked out from the DNA. The sample table contains approximately 470,000 clones; only one count was recorded for about 29% of them. The top ten hold almost 0.065% of the sample.

The CDR3 covers 14 residues, taking in both the cysteine and the phenylalanine. The kept DNA is CDR3 alone, 42 bases in frame from the first base. CDR1 and CDR2 are read off the germline V gene (reference sequence) as MNHEY and SMNVEV. The V and J ends are trimmed by 6 bases and 2 bases, leaving 13 bases between them. Each donor gave one peripheral blood draw, roughly 0.12 L on average, collected into heparinised tubes. Naive, central memory, regulatory and stem cell-like memory CD4+ T cells were sorted on a BD FACSAria II using a panel including CD45RO, CCR7, CD25, CD127, CD95 and CD27. A purity above 95% was achieved for all sorted populations. PBMCs were separated immediately by Lymphoprep density gradient centrifugation and were stained directly, without being cultured. To minimize batch effects, samples were stained and sorted in pairs, one healthy donor with one patient per experiment. This clone was counted between two and nine times. The antigen it recognizes is unknown. No much larger clone is present one base from it, and per-base qualities are unavailable.

This sequence originates from a young man in good health. Material for sequencing was naive CD4+ T cells from blood. Interpreted using the paper, the cell subset or site label stands for: true naive CD4+ T cells. The chain employs TRBV27 and TRBJ1-2, with the D gene not clear enough to name. The CDR3 in this case is CASRSTDRNYGYTF. Here is the DNA: TGTGCCAGCAGGTCAACGGACCGGAACTATGGCTACACCTTC.